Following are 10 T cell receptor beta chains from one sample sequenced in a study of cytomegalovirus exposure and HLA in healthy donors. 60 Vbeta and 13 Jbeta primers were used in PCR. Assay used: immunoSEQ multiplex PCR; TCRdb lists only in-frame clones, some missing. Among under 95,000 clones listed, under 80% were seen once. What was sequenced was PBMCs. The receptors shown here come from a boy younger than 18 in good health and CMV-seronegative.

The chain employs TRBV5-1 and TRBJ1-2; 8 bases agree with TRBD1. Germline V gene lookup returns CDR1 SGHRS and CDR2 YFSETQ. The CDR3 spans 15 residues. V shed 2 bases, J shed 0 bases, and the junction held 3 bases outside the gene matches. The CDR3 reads CASSFGTGTNYGYTF. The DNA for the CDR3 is TGCGCCAGCAGCTTCGGGACAGGCACTAACTATGGCTACACCTTC.

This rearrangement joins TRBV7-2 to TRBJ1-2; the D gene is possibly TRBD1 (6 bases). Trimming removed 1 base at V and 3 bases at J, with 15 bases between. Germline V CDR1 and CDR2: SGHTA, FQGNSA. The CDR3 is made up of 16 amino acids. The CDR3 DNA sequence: TGTGCCAGCAGCTTAGGGACAGAGGGGTTTGACTATGGCTACACCTTC. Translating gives CASSLGTEGFDYGYTF.

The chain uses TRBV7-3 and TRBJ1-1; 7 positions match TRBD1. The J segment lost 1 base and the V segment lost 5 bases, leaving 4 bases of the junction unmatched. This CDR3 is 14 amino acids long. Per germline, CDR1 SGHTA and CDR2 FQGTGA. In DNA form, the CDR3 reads TGTGCCAGCAGCCAACAGGGGCAGAACACTGAAGCTTTCTTT. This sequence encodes CASSQQGQNTEAFF.

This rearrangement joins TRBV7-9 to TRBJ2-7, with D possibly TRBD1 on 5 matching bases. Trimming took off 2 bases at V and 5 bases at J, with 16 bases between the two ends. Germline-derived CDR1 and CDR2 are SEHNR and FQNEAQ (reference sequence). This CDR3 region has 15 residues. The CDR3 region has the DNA TGTGCCAGCAGCTTAAGGGGTAGGGCGGTCCACGAGCAGTACTTC. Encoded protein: CASSLRGRAVHEQYF.

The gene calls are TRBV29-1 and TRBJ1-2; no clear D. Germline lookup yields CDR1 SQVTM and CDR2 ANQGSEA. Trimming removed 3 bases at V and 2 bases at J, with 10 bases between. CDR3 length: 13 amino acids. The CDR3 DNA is TGCAGCGTTGACAACACAGAGAACTATGGCTACACCTTC. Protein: CSVDNTENYGYTF.

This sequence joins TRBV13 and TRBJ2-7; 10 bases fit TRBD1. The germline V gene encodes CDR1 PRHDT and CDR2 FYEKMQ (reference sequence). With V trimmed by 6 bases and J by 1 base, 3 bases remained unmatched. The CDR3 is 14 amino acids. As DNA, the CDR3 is TGTGCCAGCAGTGTGGACAGGGGGTCCTACGAGCAGTACTTC. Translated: CASSVDRGSYEQYF.

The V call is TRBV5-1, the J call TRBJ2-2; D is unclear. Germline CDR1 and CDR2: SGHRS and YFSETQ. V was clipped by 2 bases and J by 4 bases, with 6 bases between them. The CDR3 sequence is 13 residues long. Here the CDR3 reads CASSLESTGELFF. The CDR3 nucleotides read TGCGCCAGCAGCTTAGAGAGCACCGGGGAGCTGTTTTTT.

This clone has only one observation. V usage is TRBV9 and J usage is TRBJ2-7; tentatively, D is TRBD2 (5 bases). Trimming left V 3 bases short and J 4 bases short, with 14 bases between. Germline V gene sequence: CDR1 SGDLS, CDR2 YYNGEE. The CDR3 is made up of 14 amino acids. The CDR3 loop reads CASSEAGVAYEQYF. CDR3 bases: TGTGCCAGCAGCGAGGCCGGGGTAGCTTACGAGCAGTACTTC.

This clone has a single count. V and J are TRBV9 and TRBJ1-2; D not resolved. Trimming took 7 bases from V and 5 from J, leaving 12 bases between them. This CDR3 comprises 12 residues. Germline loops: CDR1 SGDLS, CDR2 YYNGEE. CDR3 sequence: CASRRVPYGYTF. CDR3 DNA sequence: TGTGCCAGCCGGAGGGTTCCTTATGGCTACACCTTC.

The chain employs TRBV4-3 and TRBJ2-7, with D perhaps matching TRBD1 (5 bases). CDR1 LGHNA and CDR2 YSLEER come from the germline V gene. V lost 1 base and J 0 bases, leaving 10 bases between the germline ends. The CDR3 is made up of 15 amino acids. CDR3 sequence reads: CASSQGQGASYEQYF. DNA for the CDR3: TGCGCCAGCAGCCAAGGCCAAGGGGCCTCCTACGAGCAGTACTTC.